The sequence of this TCR beta chain was determined in a study of human T cells and chemical hapten exposure. Study-level information: On about 2 cm by about 2 cm of upper inner arm skin, sensitization was performed with 2% DPC. Study results and caveats: Correlating positively with patch test score were the PT1 expanded TCR counts. Donors in the study had alopecia, meaning their immune response may differ from healthy people's.

Germline V gives CDR1 MNHNS, CDR2 SASEGT. Deletions cut 3 bases from V and 3 bases from J, with 15 bases between. The CDR3 consists of 15 residues. Stated time point: patch test 1, 2 weeks after DPC sensitization. Specified treatment: therapeutic diphenylcyclopropenone sensitization with weekly scalp DPC. Before extraction, the whole blood was not fractionated, and total RNA was taken from it. TCRdb re-called the RACE reads with MiXCR, one entry per CDR3 protein. The table has roughly 48,000 distinct CDR3 sequences, roughly 11% seen once; the top ten hold 1.8%. Concerning this clonotype: Its antigen is not identified.

The specimen comprised whole blood, sampled in connection with sensitization to the hapten diphenylcyclopropenone (DPC). The rearrangement uses TRBV6-1 and TRBJ2-7; D not certain. The receptor was derived from a woman between 40 and 50 years old with alopecia areata. Some clones in this sample may be carry-over from other donors' samples. The CDR3, as DNA: TGTGCCAGCAGTGACAAAGTCCCACAGAGCTACGAGCAGTACTTC. Its translation is CASSDKVPQSYEQYF.